This entry lists 29 T cell receptor beta chains sequenced from one sample in a study of response to subunit inactivated influenza vaccine. One entry per CDR3 protein results from TCRdb running MiXCR on the RT-PCR reads. Found here are about 500,000 distinct CDR3 sequences, roughly 13% of them singletons; the top ten hold around 12%. The sample here was PBMCs from blood, taken roughly 48 days after vaccination. The receptors were gathered from a man aged 45-65 years who received an inactivated influenza vaccine.

This clonotype was observed a handful of times. The V gene is TRBV20-1, the J gene TRBJ2-2, with D hard to call. Germline V gives CDR1 DFQATT, CDR2 SNEGSKA (reference sequence). This CDR3 has 15 residues. V was cut by 3 bases and J by 3 bases, with 14 bases left in between. CDR3 in DNA: TGCAGTGCTAGGCCGAACGCACCCCACACCGGGGAGCTGTTTTTT. It yields the protein CSARPNAPHTGELFF.

This clonotype has a count of ten or more. The V call is TRBV20-1, the J call TRBJ1-6; D is undetermined. CDR1 is DFQATT, CDR2 SNEGSKA, per germline (reference sequence). V was pared by 3 bases and J by 5 bases, with 14 bases between. This CDR3 spans 15 amino acids. The CDR3 DNA reads TGCAGTGCTAGCATCCCGGGGTCTCATAATTCACCCCTCCACTTT. Its translation: CSASIPGSHNSPLHF.

In its sample, this clonotype was seen a few times. This rearrangement joins TRBV5-1 to TRBJ2-3, with D maybe TRBD1 (6 bases). Trimming took 3 bases from V and 2 from J, leaving 13 bases between them. Germline V gene sequence: CDR1 SGHRS, CDR2 YFSETQ. The CDR3 loop spans 15 amino acids. For the CDR3, the DNA is TGCGCCAGCAGCTGGAGGACAGAAATCACAGATACGCAGTATTTT. This gives the protein CASSWRTEITDTQYF. The full variable domain, its missing parts supplied by reference TRBV5-1 and TRBJ2-3, is KAGVTQTPRYLIKTRGQQVTLSCSPISGHRSVSWYQQTPGQGLQFLFEYFSETQRNKGNFPGRFSGRQFSNSRSEMNVSTLELGDSALYLCASSWRTEITDTQYFGPGTRLTVL.

A few counts support this clonotype. The V gene is TRBV7-2, the J gene TRBJ2-1, with TRBD2 identical over 12 bases. J gave up 10 bases and V 2 bases, and 6 bases lay outside the gene matches. This CDR3 has 15 amino acids. Germline V gives CDR1 SGHTA, CDR2 FQGNSA. The CDR3, as DNA: TGTGCCAGCAGCTTACTAGCGGGGGGGCCGCGGGAGCAGTTCTTC. Translated: CASSLLAGGPREQFF.

This clonotype came up many times. The chain uses TRBV12-3 or TRBV12-4 and TRBJ1-1, with a weak D call TRBD1 (5 bases). Trimming took 6 bases from V and 4 from J, leaving 15 bases between them. CDR3 length equals 14 residues. This CDR3 reads CASRFAQGGTEAFF. CDR3 coding DNA: TGTGCCAGCAGGTTCGCCCAGGGCGGCACTGAAGCTTTCTTT.

The gene calls are TRBV12-3 or TRBV12-4 and TRBJ1-5; tentatively, D is TRBD1 (5 bases). This CDR3 spans 14 amino acids. V lost 3 bases to trimming and J lost 3 bases, with 9 bases between them. The CDR3 region has the DNA TGTGCCAGCAGTTTCGCAGGGTTCAATCAGCCCCAGCATTTT. Translating gives CASSFAGFNQPQHF.

At least ten counts were recorded for this clonotype. The chain couples TRBV28 to TRBJ2-7; no clear D gene. CDR3 size: 13 residues. Germline assignment: CDR1 MDHEN and CDR2 SYDVKM. Trimming took off 3 bases at V and 5 bases at J, with 11 bases between the two ends. The CDR3 region is CASSFLQTHEQYF. The CDR3 nucleotides read TGTGCCAGCAGTTTTCTACAGACCCACGAGCAGTACTTC.

This chain uses TRBV20-1 with TRBJ1-2; 8 nucleotides align to TRBD1. Losses at the gene ends were 5 bases for V and 3 bases for J; bases not matched to a gene: 17. This CDR3 contains 17 residues. Germline assignment: CDR1 DFQATT and CDR2 SNEGSKA (reference sequence). In DNA, the CDR3 is TGCAGTGCTCTCTTGGACAGGGAAGGAATTATATACTATGGCTACACCTTC. Protein: CSALLDREGIIYYGYTF.

The chain links TRBV5-6 to TRBJ2-3, with D possibly TRBD2 on 6 matching bases. This CDR3 spans 15 amino acids. Germline loops: CDR1 SGHDT, CDR2 YYEEEE. Trimming took 1 base from V and 4 from J, leaving 13 bases between them. CDR3 residues: CASSLLREWADTQYF. As DNA, the CDR3 is TGTGCCAGCAGCTTGTTACGGGAGTGGGCAGATACGCAGTATTTT. The full variable domain, completed using reference TRBV5-6 and TRBJ2-3, is DAGVTQSPTHLIKTRGQQVTLRCSPKSGHDTVSWYQQALGQGPQFIFQYYEEEERQRGNFPDRFSGHQFPNYSSELNVNALLLGDSALYLCASSLLREWADTQYFGPGTRLTVL.

The CDR3 sequence: CASRWDGTDTQYF. CDR3 DNA: TGTGCCAGCAGGTGGGACGGCACAGATACGCAGTATTTT. The rearrangement joins TRBV12-3 or TRBV12-4 to TRBJ2-3; either TRBD1 or TRBD2 may fit D (5 bases each). The V end lost 6 bases, the J end lost 1 base, and 8 bases lay between the germline ends. This CDR3 comprises 13 residues.

The chain employs TRBV4-2 and TRBJ1-2; 9 bases are shared with TRBD1. The germline V gene encodes CDR1 LGHNA and CDR2 YNFKEQ. The J segment lost 4 bases and the V segment lost 2 bases, leaving 11 bases of the junction unmatched. The CDR3 extends over 17 amino acids. The CDR3 loop reads CASSQTSGTGMVYGYTF. The CDR3 DNA is TGTGCCAGCAGCCAAACCTCCGGGACAGGGATGGTCTATGGCTACACCTTC.

In its sample, this clonotype was seen a few times. The rearrangement links TRBV28 to TRBJ2-5; 8 nucleotides align to TRBD2. Germline V CDR1 and CDR2: MDHEN, SYDVKM. Trimming at V came to 9 bases and at J to 2 bases, leaving 5 bases not matched to a gene. The CDR3 spans 13 residues. Here the CDR3 reads CASRASGQETQYF. As DNA, the CDR3 is TGTGCCAGTCGGGCTAGCGGGCAAGAGACCCAGTACTTC.

The chain combines TRBV3-1 with TRBJ2-5, with a tentative D call TRBD2 (6 bases). In germline, CDR1 is LGHDT, CDR2 YNNKEL (reference sequence). The CDR3 consists of 16 residues. The germline V and J ends were trimmed by 4 bases and 0 bases, with 15 bases remaining between them. CDR3 sequence: CASSLRTSSYQETQYF. CDR3 in DNA: TGTGCCAGCAGCCTCCGCACTAGCTCCTACCAAGAGACCCAGTACTTC.

V and J are TRBV6-1 and TRBJ1-3; TRBD1 matches at 10 bases. J lost 7 bases, V lost 6 bases, and 3 bases had no gene match. The CDR3 spans 13 residues. Germline V gives CDR1 MNHNS, CDR2 SASEGT. The CDR3 spells CASRGTGVNTIYF. The CDR3 DNA follows: TGTGCCAGCAGGGGGACAGGGGTCAACACCATATATTTT.

J is TRBJ2-5 and V is TRBV4-3; D is uncertain. Per the germline V gene, CDR1 is LGHNA and CDR2 is YSLEER. The CDR3 sequence is 14 residues long. Trimming stripped 0 bases from V and 4 bases from J, with 9 bases between. The CDR3 DNA reads as TGCGCCAGCAGCCAAGACACAGTTACAGAGACCCAGTACTTC. Amino acids: CASSQDTVTETQYF.

This clonotype was observed many times. The chain carries TRBV28 and TRBJ2-2, with D unresolved. The CDR3 loop spans 11 amino acids. Trimming cost V 3 bases and J 11 bases, with 7 bases left between them. From germline, CDR1 is MDHEN and CDR2 SYDVKM. The CDR3 loop is CASSLKGELFF. In nucleotides, the CDR3 is TGTGCCAGCAGTTTGAAGGGAGAGCTGTTTTTT.

The rearrangement links TRBV20-1 to TRBJ2-2; 11 bases agree with TRBD1. The CDR3 sequence is 14 residues long. Germline trimming cut 6 bases from V and 2 bases from J; bases unmatched to any gene: 2. Per germline, CDR1 DFQATT and CDR2 SNEGSKA (reference sequence). CDR3 sequence reads: CSAGTGGNTGELFF. DNA of the CDR3: TGCAGTGCGGGGACAGGGGGTAACACCGGGGAGCTGTTTTTT.

The chain couples TRBV10-3 to TRBJ2-7; 7 nucleotides align to TRBD1. CDR1 ENHRY and CDR2 SYGVKD come from the germline V gene. The length of the CDR3 is 13 residues. V shed 6 bases and J 4 bases; nucleotides not matched to a gene: 6. This chain's CDR3 is CAIRTGSTYEQYF. The CDR3 nucleotides read TGTGCCATCAGGACAGGGTCCACTTACGAGCAGTACTTC.

This clonotype appeared a single time. The J gene is TRBJ1-2, the V gene TRBV24-1; D not resolved. Germline V gene lookup returns CDR1 KGHDR and CDR2 SFDVKD. This CDR3 is 15 amino acids long. V lost 4 bases and J lost 7, with 18 bases in between. Here the CDR3 DNA reads TGTGCCACCAGTGACGGAGGAGGGTCGGGTTTTGGCTACACCTTC. Amino acids: CATSDGGGSGFGYTF.

This chain's CDR3 is CSASPGLSYEQYF. The CDR3 nucleotides are TGCAGTGCTAGTCCTGGGCTGTCCTACGAGCAGTACTTC. The chain combines TRBV20-1 with TRBJ2-7; D remains unclear. Germline lookup yields CDR1 DFQATT and CDR2 SNEGSKA (reference sequence). The CDR3 loop spans 13 amino acids. V was shortened by 3 bases and J by 1 base, with 10 bases between the two germline ends.

The rearrangement uses TRBV11-1 and TRBJ2-2, with 7 bases lining up with TRBD2. There are 15 residues in the CDR3. V shed 5 bases, J shed 5 bases, and the junction held 8 bases outside the gene matches. Germline loops: CDR1 SGHAT, CDR2 FQDESV (reference sequence). CDR3 amino acids: CASSISGRGTGELFF. The DNA for the CDR3 is TGTGCCAGCAGCATTAGCGGGCGGGGTACCGGGGAGCTGTTTTTT.

This clonotype was counted at least ten times. The chain recombines TRBV6-6 with TRBJ2-7; 9 bases are shared with TRBD2. The CDR3 contains 11 residues. The germline V gene encodes CDR1 MNHNY and CDR2 SVGAGI (reference sequence). V shed 6 bases and J 6 bases; nucleotides not matched to a gene: 0. CDR3 nucleotide sequence: TGTGCCAGCAGACTAGCGGGCGAGCAGTACTTC. Amino acids: CASRLAGEQYF.

The chain links TRBV6-2 or TRBV6-3 to TRBJ2-1; the D is unclear. CDR3 length equals 12 residues. V gave up 1 base and J gave up 7 bases, with 5 bases separating them. CDR1 MNHEY and CDR2 SVGEGT come from the germline V gene. CDR3 DNA sequence: TGTGCCAGCAGTTACTACGGGAATGAGCAGTTCTTC. Translation gives CASSYYGNEQFF.

This clonotype has more than one count but fewer than ten. The chain uses TRBV20-1 and TRBJ1-1; D is perhaps TRBD1 (5 bases). The CDR3 is 14 amino acids. Germline V gene lookup returns CDR1 DFQATT and CDR2 SNEGSKA (reference sequence). V dropped 5 bases and J dropped 5 bases, with 18 bases sitting between them. This CDR3 is CSAARLQGGTEAFF. The CDR3 DNA reads TGCAGTGCTGCCCGGTTGCAGGGAGGAACTGAAGCTTTCTTT.

There are a few counts of this clonotype. The chain is built from TRBV7-2 and TRBJ2-3, with a tentative D call TRBD2 (6 bases). Per the germline V gene, CDR1 is SGHTA and CDR2 is FQGNSA. CDR3 length: 16 amino acids. V lost 4 bases and J 3 bases, leaving 17 bases between the germline ends. The CDR3 protein is CASSYSTSWITDTQYF. CDR3 bases: TGTGCCAGCAGCTACAGCACTAGCTGGATAACAGATACGCAGTATTTT. The full variable domain, in which reference TRBV7-2 and TRBJ2-3 provide the parts outside the CDR3, is GAGVSQSPSNKVTEKGKDVELRCDPISGHTALYWYRQSLGQGLEFLIYFQGNSAPDKSGLPSDRFSAERTGGSVSTLTIQRTQQEDSAVYLCASSYSTSWITDTQYFGPGTRLTVL.

This clonotype appeared a few times. The chain carries TRBV20-1 and TRBJ2-7; possibly TRBD1 or TRBD2 for D (5 bases each). Between the trimmed V and J ends, which lost 4 bases and 5 bases, there was a span of 15 bases. Germline assignment: CDR1 DFQATT and CDR2 SNEGSKA (reference sequence). CDR3 length equals 13 residues. The CDR3 region has the DNA TGCAGTGCTAAGACTGGGTTGGGGGACGAGCAGTACTTC. It codes for CSAKTGLGDEQYF.

The V gene is TRBV20-1, the J gene TRBJ2-5; TRBD2 matches 11 bases. The trim removed 3 bases at V and 4 bases at J, leaving 10 bases unmatched. The CDR3 loop spans 16 amino acids. CDR1 is DFQATT and CDR2 is SNEGSKA in the germline V gene (reference sequence). The chain's CDR3 is CSASWASGRRRETQYF. For the CDR3, the DNA is TGCAGTGCTAGTTGGGCTAGCGGGAGGAGGCGAGAGACCCAGTACTTC.

This clonotype was detected only a few times. The chain employs TRBV7-8 and TRBJ2-1; D gene ambiguous. The V gene lost 5 bases and the J gene lost 8 bases, with 19 bases spanning the gap. The germline V gene encodes CDR1 SGHVS and CDR2 FQNEAQ. This CDR3 comprises 15 residues. Here the CDR3 DNA reads TGTGCCAGCAGCCCACACCAGCTAGATAGGGATGAGCAGTTCTTC. Residues: CASSPHQLDRDEQFF.

This clonotype was observed a single time. The V call is TRBV5-1, the J call TRBJ1-6; D uncertain. This CDR3 contains 16 residues. In germline, CDR1 is SGHRS, CDR2 YFSETQ. The ends were cut back, 4 bases at V and 9 bases at J, with 20 bases in the middle. The CDR3 nucleotides are TGCGCCAGCAGCCCAGGATCGGGGAGCATAACTTCACCCCTCCACTTT. This gives the protein CASSPGSGSITSPLHF. Full variable domain (remainder filled in from reference TRBV5-1 and TRBJ1-6): KAGVTQTPRYLIKTRGQQVTLSCSPISGHRSVSWYQQTPGQGLQFLFEYFSETQRNKGNFPGRFSGRQFSNSRSEMNVSTLELGDSALYLCASSPGSGSITSPLHFGNGTRLTVT.